This TCR beta chain emerged from a study of blood T cell repertoires in COVID-19. How the authors handled the data: Reference gene primer amplification gave nucleated cell count estimates. Here immunoSEQ multiplex PCR was the method, and the copy in TCRdb shows in-frame clones only, minus some. D and trimming come from the DNA, and the V and J calls and clone size come from that table. The sample has under 350,000 clones, around 88% seen once. Trimming pared 4 bases from V and 5 bases from J, leaving 3 bases between. CDR3 length equals 11 residues. The sequencing sample was made of peripheral blood. This receptor was identified in a man between 40 and 49 years old with acute or convalescent COVID-19. V is TRBV12-3 or TRBV12-4 and J is TRBJ2-1; no reliable D call. For the CDR3, the DNA is TGTGCCAGCAGTTCTAACAATGAGCAGTTCTTC. This gives the protein CASSSNNEQFF.